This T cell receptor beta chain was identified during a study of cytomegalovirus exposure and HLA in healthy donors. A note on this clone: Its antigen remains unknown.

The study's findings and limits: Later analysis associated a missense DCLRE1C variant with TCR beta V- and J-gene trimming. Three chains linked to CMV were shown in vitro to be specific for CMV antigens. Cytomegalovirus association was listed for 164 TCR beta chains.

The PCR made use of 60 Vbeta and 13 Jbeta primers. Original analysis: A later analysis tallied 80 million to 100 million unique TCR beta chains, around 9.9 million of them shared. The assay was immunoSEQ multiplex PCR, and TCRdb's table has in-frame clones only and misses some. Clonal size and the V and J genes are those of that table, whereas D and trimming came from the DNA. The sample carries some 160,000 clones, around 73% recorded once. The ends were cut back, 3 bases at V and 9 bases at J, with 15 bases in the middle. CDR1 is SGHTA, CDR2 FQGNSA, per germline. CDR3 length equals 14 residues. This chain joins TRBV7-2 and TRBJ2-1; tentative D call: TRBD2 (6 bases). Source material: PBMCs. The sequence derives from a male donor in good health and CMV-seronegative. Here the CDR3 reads CASSLVDLGGEQFF. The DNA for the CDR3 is TGTGCCAGCAGCTTGGTAGACCTGGGGGGTGAGCAGTTCTTC.